The 19 T cell receptor beta chains below come from one sample, sequenced in a study of molecular identifiers for immune sequencing clone quantification. A single record per CDR3 protein comes from TCRdb applying MiXCR to the PCR reads. The table shows about 39,000 distinct CDR3 sequences, with approximately 18% occurring only once. Sequencing input: naive CD8+ T cells from blood, with Jurkat cell RNA spiked in. Documented subset: FACS-sorted CD8+CD4-CCR7+CD45RA+ naive T cells. The receptors here all came from a human donor in good health. Some libraries in this study had Jurkat cell RNA spiked in.

This clonotype came up many times. The chain couples TRBV12-3 or TRBV12-4 to TRBJ1-1; D gene unclear. The CDR3 is 11 residues long. V was cut by 8 bases and J by 3 bases, with 7 bases left in between. The CDR3 reads CASGPYTEAFF. The CDR3 coding sequence is TGTGCCAGCGGCCCTTACACTGAAGCTTTCTTT.

A remark on this clonotype: A clone one base away is much larger, so this may be a read error. The chain has TRBV6-6 and TRBJ2-2, with D perhaps TRBD2 (6 bases). This CDR3 comprises 15 residues. Germline-derived CDR1 and CDR2 are MNHNY and SVGAGI (reference sequence). The CDR3: CASSYLVGGTGGLFF. In DNA form, the CDR3 reads TGTGCCAGCAGCTATCTAGTCGGCGGAACCGGGGGGCTGTTTTTT.

This clonotype was seen repeatedly, ten times or more. The chain recombines TRBV6-6 with TRBJ2-2, with 12 bases matching TRBD1. V lost 5 bases and J lost 5; bases outside the gene matches: 6. The CDR3 covers 16 residues. From germline, CDR1 is MNHNY and CDR2 SVGAGI (reference sequence). This chain's CDR3 is CASSDWDRGPTGELFF. The CDR3, as DNA: TGTGCCAGCAGTGACTGGGACAGGGGGCCGACCGGGGAGCTGTTTTTT.

To note about this clonotype: Given a much more abundant clone one base away, this may be a read error. The V gene is TRBV28, the J gene TRBJ2-5; no definite D call. Per germline, CDR1 MDHEN and CDR2 SYDVKM. The CDR3 loop spans 13 amino acids. This CDR3 reads CAGSPDTQETQYF. CDR3 coding DNA: TGTGCCGGCAGTCCAGACACACAAGAGACCCAGTACTTC.

This clonotype appeared many times. This sequence joins TRBV18 and TRBJ1-5; D is unresolved. The CDR3 runs to 15 residues. V lost 2 bases and J lost 3, with 11 bases in between. Germline values: CDR1 KGHSH, CDR2 LQKENI. In DNA, the CDR3 is TGTGCCAGCTCACCAGCCCCCCCGATCAATCAGCCCCAGCATTTT. The encoded protein is CASSPAPPINQPQHF.

A note on this clonotype: With a much larger clone just one base away, this may be a read error. The chain links TRBV7-9 to TRBJ2-7; 7 nucleotides agree with TRBD1. The V segment lost 8 bases and the J segment 0 bases; nucleotides outside the gene matches: 10. Germline CDR1 reads SEHNR; CDR2 reads FQNEAQ (reference sequence). This CDR3 has 15 amino acids. The CDR3 DNA sequence: TGTGCCAGCGGCCCATGGACAGGAAGCTCCTACGAGCAGTACTTC. It encodes CASGPWTGSSYEQYF.

On this clonotype: A much larger clone lies a single base off, so this may be a read error. The rearrangement joins TRBV28 to TRBJ1-1; D call uncertain. CDR3 length equals 11 residues. Trimming stripped 2 bases from V and 9 bases from J, with 7 bases between. CDR1 MDHEN and CDR2 SYDVKM come from the germline V gene. As DNA, the CDR3 is TGTGCCAGCAGTTTAGGGAGGAAAGCTTTCTTT. Its translation: CASSLGRKAFF.

V usage is TRBV6-2 or TRBV6-3 and J usage is TRBJ1-5, with 7 bases fitting TRBD1. The V segment lost 6 bases and the J segment 4 bases; nucleotides outside the gene matches: 9. The CDR3 extends over 15 amino acids. Germline CDR1 is MNHEY and CDR2 is SVGEGT. The CDR3 nucleotides are TGTGCCAGCAGCGACCGGGACAGCGGAAATCAGCCCCAGCATTTT. It encodes CASSDRDSGNQPQHF.

This clonotype was seen ten or more times. The V gene is TRBV7-9, the J gene TRBJ2-3; perhaps TRBD2 as D (5 bases). This CDR3 contains 13 residues. The germline gives CDR1 SEHNR, CDR2 FQNEAQ (reference sequence). The germline V and J ends were trimmed by 3 bases and 4 bases, with 8 bases remaining between them. The CDR3 loop is CASSFEGADTQYF. The CDR3 nucleotides are TGTGCCAGCAGCTTTGAGGGAGCAGATACGCAGTATTTT.

In this sample, this clonotype turned up many times. The CDR3 here is CASSLHSRHNEQFF. CDR3 bases: TGTGCCAGCAGCTTACATTCAAGACACAATGAGCAGTTCTTC. This chain links TRBV7-9 with TRBJ2-1; D is unresolved. There are 14 residues in the CDR3. The V and J ends lost 2 bases and 5 bases respectively, with 10 bases between them. The germline gives CDR1 SEHNR, CDR2 FQNEAQ (reference sequence). Full variable domain (rest looked up from reference TRBV7-9 and TRBJ2-1): DTGVSQNPRHKITKRGQNVTFRCDPISEHNRLYWYRQTLGQGPEFLTYFQNEAQLEKSRLLSDRFSAERPKGSFSTLEIQRTEQGDSAMYLCASSLHSRHNEQFFGPGTRLTVL.

This clonotype was recorded at least ten times. The chain recombines TRBV12-3 or TRBV12-4 with TRBJ2-4, with D possibly being TRBD1 or TRBD2 (5 bases each). The V and J ends lost 2 bases and 4 bases respectively, with 18 bases between them. The CDR3 runs 17 residues. CDR3 DNA: TGTGCCAGCAGTTTAAGGGGACCGACCACCGGGAAAAACATTCAGTACTTC. Translated, it gives CASSLRGPTTGKNIQYF.

This clonotype was observed at least ten times. J is TRBJ2-7 and V is TRBV21-1; TRBD2, as called in the table, went unchecked against the DNA. TRBV21-1 is given as a pseudogene. CDR3 length: 16 residues. DNA for the CDR3: TGTGCCAGCAAATACAAGGGAGCGGGAGGCGGCTACGAGCAGTACTTC. This codes for CASKYKGAGGGYEQYF.

This chain uses TRBV7-3 with TRBJ2-1; 7 bases fit TRBD2. This CDR3 spans 17 amino acids. Germline CDR1 is SGHTA and CDR2 is FQGTGA. J lost 3 bases, V lost 0 bases, and 8 bases had no gene match. Here the CDR3 DNA reads TGTGCCAGCAGCTTAACCCACGACGGGGGGTTCTACAATGAGCAGTTCTTC. Translation: CASSLTHDGGFYNEQFF.

A word on this clonotype: A much larger clone is a single base away; this may be a read error. The conserved phenylalanine or tryptophan normally closing the CDR3 is absent here, so this likely arose from a read error. The genes are TRBV27 and TRBJ1-1; no definite D call. The CDR3 runs to 13 residues. Between the trimmed V and J ends, which lost 0 bases and 1 base, there was a span of 3 bases. CDR1 MNHEY and CDR2 SMNVEV come from the germline V gene (reference sequence). For the CDR3, the DNA is TGTGCCAGCAGTTTATCCCCGAACACTGAAGCTTTCTCT. It encodes CASSLSPNTEAFS.

This clonotype rates as medium-sized (0.01 to 0.1%). The rearrangement joins TRBV6-2 or TRBV6-3 to TRBJ1-5, with TRBD1 matching over 8 bases. The V gene end was trimmed by 6 bases and the J gene end by 6 bases; junction bases not matched to a gene: 4. The germline gives CDR1 MNHEY, CDR2 SVGEGT. The length of the CDR3 is 13 residues. CDR3 bases: TGTGCCAGCAGGGACAGGGAAGGTCAGCCCCAGCATTTT. This translates into CASRDREGQPQHF.

Ten or more counts support this clonotype. The gene calls are TRBV29-1 and TRBJ1-1; 7 bases align to TRBD1. Trimming cost V 7 bases and J 4 bases; bases outside gene matches: 6. Germline CDR1 is SQVTM and CDR2 is ANQGSEA. The CDR3 is made up of 12 amino acids. The CDR3 spells CSARGVGTEAFF. CDR3 coding DNA: TGCAGCGCCAGGGGGGTGGGCACTGAAGCTTTCTTT. Together with reference TRBV29-1 and TRBJ1-1, the CDR3 gives the full variable domain: SAVISQKPSRDICQRGTSLTIQCQVDSQVTMMFWYRQQPGQSLTLIATANQGSEATYESGFVIDKFPISRPNLTFSTLTVSNMSPEDSSIYLCSARGVGTEAFFGQGTRLTVV.

The chain links TRBV10-3 to TRBJ2-7; possible D gene TRBD2, 6 bases. The germline V gene encodes CDR1 ENHRY and CDR2 SYGVKD. The CDR3 consists of 13 residues. V was shortened by 10 bases and J by 3 bases, with 16 bases between the two germline ends. In nucleotides, the CDR3 is TGTGCCACCGGTCCGGGGGAAGGCTACGAGCAGTACTTC. This codes for CATGPGEGYEQYF.

This clonotype was seen repeatedly, ten times or more. The DNA of the CDR3 is TGTGCCAGCAGCTTTGTAGCGGGAGCCTCGGCAGATACGCAGTATTTT. It codes for CASSFVAGASADTQYF. This chain connects TRBV7-3 to TRBJ2-3; 9 bases are a match to TRBD2. This CDR3 spans 16 amino acids. V was clipped by 3 bases and J by 4 bases; unmatched bases: 8. Germline values: CDR1 SGHTA, CDR2 FQGTGA.

This clonotype was observed at least ten times. The chain is built from TRBV5-5 and TRBJ2-1, with TRBD2 as a possible D gene (5 bases). The CDR3 covers 16 residues. Germline V gene data show CDR1 as SGHKS and CDR2 as YYEKEE (reference sequence). V was clipped by 2 bases and J by 2 bases, with 14 bases between them. CDR3 protein: CASSLVWRSAYNEQFF. The CDR3 DNA reads as TGTGCCAGCAGCTTAGTTTGGAGGAGCGCCTACAATGAGCAGTTCTTC.